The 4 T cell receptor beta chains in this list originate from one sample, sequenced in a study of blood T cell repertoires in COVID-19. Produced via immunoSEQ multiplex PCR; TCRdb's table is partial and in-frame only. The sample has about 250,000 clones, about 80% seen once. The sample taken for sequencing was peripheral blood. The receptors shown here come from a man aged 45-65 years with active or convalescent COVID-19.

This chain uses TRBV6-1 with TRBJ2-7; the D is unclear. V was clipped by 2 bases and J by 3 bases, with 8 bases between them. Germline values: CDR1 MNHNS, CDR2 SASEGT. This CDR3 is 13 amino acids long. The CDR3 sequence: CASSEPLLYEQYF. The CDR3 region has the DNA TGTGCCAGCAGTGAACCCCTCCTCTACGAGCAGTACTTC.

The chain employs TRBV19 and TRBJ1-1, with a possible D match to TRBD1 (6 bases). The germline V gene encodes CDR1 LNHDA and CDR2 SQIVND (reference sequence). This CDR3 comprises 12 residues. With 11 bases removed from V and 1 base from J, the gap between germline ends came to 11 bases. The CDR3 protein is CAAGVRNTEAFF. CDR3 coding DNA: TGTGCCGCAGGGGTGAGGAACACTGAAGCTTTCTTT. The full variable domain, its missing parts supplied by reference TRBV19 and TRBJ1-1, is DGGITQSPKYLFRKEGQNVTLSCEQNLNHDAMYWYRQDPGQGLRLIYYSQIVNDFQKGDIAEGYSVSREKKESFPLTVTSAQKNPTAFYLCAAGVRNTEAFFGQGTRLTVV.

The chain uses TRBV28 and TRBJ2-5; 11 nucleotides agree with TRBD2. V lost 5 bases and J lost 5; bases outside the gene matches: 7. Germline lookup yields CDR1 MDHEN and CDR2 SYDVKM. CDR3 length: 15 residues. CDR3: CASSGLAGPWETQYF. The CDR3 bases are TGTGCCAGCAGTGGACTAGCGGGCCCGTGGGAGACCCAGTACTTC.

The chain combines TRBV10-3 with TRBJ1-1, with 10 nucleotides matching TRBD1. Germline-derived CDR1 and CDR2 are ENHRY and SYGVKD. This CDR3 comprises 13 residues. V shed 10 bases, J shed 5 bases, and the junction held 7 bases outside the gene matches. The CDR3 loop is CATTGGIWTEAFF. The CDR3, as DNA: TGTGCCACGACAGGGGGCATTTGGACTGAAGCTTTCTTT.